Given below is one TCR beta chain in context. The record originates from a study of T cells after yellow fever vaccination. TCRdb used MiXCR to reprocess the 5' RACE reads, holding one entry per CDR3 protein. This sample has 250,000 to 350,000 distinct CDR3 sequences, with about 6.6% found just once. J was trimmed by 2 bases and V by 6 bases; bases with no gene match: 7. This CDR3 has 16 residues. Per germline, CDR1 MNHEY and CDR2 SMNVEV (reference sequence). The chain joins TRBV27 to TRBJ1-5, with TRBD1 matching over 10 bases. The TCR comes from a man between 18 and 29 years old who received the YFV17D yellow fever vaccine. The sequenced sample was PBMCs, obtained about 41 days after the first yellow fever vaccination. The CDR3, as DNA: TGTGCCAGCAGGCCCCGACAGGGGGCTGGCAATCAGCCCCAGCATTTT. Amino acid sequence: CASRPRQGAGNQPQHF.